The 29 T cell receptor beta chains presented below share a single source sample, sequenced in a study of spatial heterogeneity in lung cancer (dated by TCRdb to between 2018 and 2020). Read against the paper, the sample's time point label means: sample taken at primary tumor resection. The library was generated by 5' RACE. The data were produced on a NextSeq 500. The public reads were reprocessed in TCRdb via fastp at Q25 and MiXCR, keeping in-frame beta chains. Entries are consolidated by CDR3 protein sequence, retaining the most common genes and DNA. The sample table holds roughly 2,400 distinct CDR3 sequences, of which around 13% were seen once. The ten largest account for about a fifth of the sample. Sequences were derived from normal lung tissue next to the tumor, sampled at surgery. Source of these receptors: a female donor with early-stage non-small cell lung cancer.

This clonotype ranks as medium-sized. The chain combines TRBV24-1 with TRBJ2-5; D gene uncertain. Deletions cut 0 bases from V and 6 bases from J, with 7 bases between. The CDR3 has 13 residues. Germline V gene sequence: CDR1 KGHDR, CDR2 SFDVKD. The DNA of the CDR3 is TGTGCCACCAGTGATTTGCTCTTAAAGACCCAGTACTTC. Protein: CATSDLLLKTQYF.

This clonotype came up many times. The chain is built from TRBV28 and TRBJ2-7; possibly TRBD1 for D (5 bases). The CDR3 loop spans 15 amino acids. Germline V lookup: CDR1 MDHEN, CDR2 SYDVKM. Trimming pared 7 bases from V and 3 bases from J, leaving 19 bases between. CDR3 amino acids: CASKVAWARVYEQYF. CDR3 nucleotides: TGTGCCAGCAAGGTCGCCTGGGCCAGGGTCTACGAGCAGTACTTC.

In this sample, this clonotype is medium-sized. This chain uses TRBV15 with TRBJ2-3, with TRBD2 identical over 7 bases. The CDR3 covers 14 residues. The V gene's germline CDR1 is LNHNV and CDR2 YYDKDF (reference sequence). Germline trimming cut 1 base from V and 8 bases from J; bases unmatched to any gene: 6. The CDR3 coding sequence is TGTGCCACCAGCAGAGCGGGGGGTCTAAGTACGCAGTATTTT. It encodes CATSRAGGLSTQYF.

This chain uses TRBV2 with TRBJ1-3; D possibly corresponds to TRBD1 (5 bases). Germline CDR1 and CDR2: SNHLY and FYNNEI. The V end lost 9 bases, the J end lost 0 bases, and 12 bases lay between the germline ends. The CDR3 runs to 14 residues. CDR3 DNA sequence: TGTGCCAGGACCCAGGGAGACTCTGGAAACACCATATATTTT. This codes for CARTQGDSGNTIYF.

The chain uses TRBV4-1 and TRBJ2-1, with D possibly being TRBD1 or TRBD2 (5 bases each). V was shortened by 0 bases and J by 0 bases, with 9 bases between the two germline ends. The CDR3 runs to 16 residues. CDR1 is MGHRA and CDR2 is YSYEKL in the germline V gene. CDR3 residues: CASSQDHGTSYNEQFF. CDR3 DNA: TGCGCCAGCAGCCAAGATCACGGGACCTCCTACAATGAGCAGTTCTTC.

This clonotype was found many times. The genes are TRBV19 and TRBJ2-7; D is possibly TRBD1 (5 bases). CDR1 is LNHDA and CDR2 is SQIVND in the germline V gene (reference sequence). This CDR3 comprises 13 residues. The germline V and J ends were trimmed by 4 bases and 7 bases, with 14 bases remaining between them. The CDR3 DNA reads as TGTGCCAGTAGTAGACAGTTGGGGCCTGAGCAGTACTTC. It codes for CASSRQLGPEQYF.

In this sample, this clonotype is medium-sized (0.01 to 0.1%). V gene TRBV4-1 combines with J gene TRBJ2-5; D may be TRBD2 (6 bases). V shed 4 bases and J shed 0 bases, with 15 bases lying between them. Germline V CDR1 and CDR2: MGHRA, YSYEKL. The CDR3 runs 16 residues. The CDR3 sequence is CASSPAGGANQETQYF. The CDR3, as DNA: TGCGCCAGCAGCCCGGCCGGGGGAGCCAACCAAGAGACCCAGTACTTC.

This sequence joins TRBV4-3 and TRBJ1-3, with no clear D. The length of the CDR3 is 15 residues. Between the trimmed V and J ends, which lost 0 bases and 4 bases, there was a span of 10 bases. Germline V gives CDR1 LGHNA, CDR2 YSLEER. Written as DNA, the CDR3 is TGCGCCAGCAGCCAAGACGGCCTGCCCGGAAACACCATATATTTT. Protein sequence: CASSQDGLPGNTIYF.

This clonotype was recorded many times. The chain has TRBV20-1 and TRBJ2-7, with 10 bases lining up with TRBD2. The CDR3 consists of 16 residues. Per germline, CDR1 DFQATT and CDR2 SNEGSKA (reference sequence). V trimming: 0 bases; J trimming: 2 bases; junction bases outside the gene matches: 7. CDR3 bases: TGCAGTGCTAGAGATCTGGCTAGCGGGAGAGCCTACGAGCAGTACTTC. Its translation is CSARDLASGRAYEQYF.

The V and J genes are TRBV6-1 and TRBJ1-2, with a possible D match to TRBD1 (6 bases). CDR1 MNHNS and CDR2 SASEGT come from the germline V gene. The CDR3 contains 13 residues. The V gene lost 5 bases and the J gene lost 6 bases, with 13 bases spanning the gap. The CDR3 DNA reads as TGTGCCAGCAGTCAACAGGGAGGAGATGGCTACACCTTC. Amino acid sequence: CASSQQGGDGYTF.

This clonotype came up many times. The CDR3 DNA is TGTGCCAGCAGCCAAGATTGGCCACTAGACCCGCGGGCGAGGAACGAGCAGTACTTC. Protein: CASSQDWPLDPRARNEQYF. The chain is built from TRBV4-2 and TRBJ2-7; possible D gene TRBD2, 5 bases. The V and J ends lost 0 bases and 5 bases respectively, with 26 bases between them. In germline, CDR1 is LGHNA, CDR2 YNFKEQ. The CDR3 has 19 amino acids.

CDR3 loop: CASSPGVYEQFF. CDR3 sequence (DNA): TGTGCCAGCAGCCCAGGGGTGTATGAGCAGTTCTTC. The rearrangement joins TRBV3-1 to TRBJ2-1; a weak D match, TRBD1 (6 bases). V was trimmed by 4 bases and J by 8 bases, leaving 9 bases between them. Germline V lookup: CDR1 LGHDT, CDR2 YNNKEL (reference sequence). This CDR3 has 12 amino acids.

By share, this clonotype counts as medium-sized. The chain joins TRBV14 to TRBJ2-5; no clear D. Germline-derived CDR1 and CDR2 are SGHDN and FVKESK. The CDR3 spans 12 residues. V lost 3 bases to trimming and J lost 9 bases, with 11 bases between them. The CDR3 DNA follows: TGTGCCAGCAGCCACTACCCAACGGCCCAGTACTTC. Residues: CASSHYPTAQYF.

This clonotype is termed medium-sized (0.01 to 0.1%). The chain employs TRBV29-1 and TRBJ1-2, with a tentative D call TRBD1 (5 bases). The length of the CDR3 is 14 residues. Germline V lookup: CDR1 SQVTM, CDR2 ANQGSEA. V lost 7 bases and J 7 bases, leaving 22 bases between the germline ends. The CDR3 protein is CSAMTGLQGGGYTF. The CDR3 region has the DNA TGCAGCGCCATGACGGGCCTCCAGGGCGGTGGCTACACCTTC.

This clonotype appeared many times. The CDR3 coding sequence is TGTGCCAGCAGCGAGAGTGGTCTGGCCACCTACACAGATACGCAGTATTTT. This translates into CASSESGLATYTDTQYF. The rearrangement uses TRBV9 and TRBJ2-3; D gene uncertain. Germline values: CDR1 SGDLS, CDR2 YYNGEE. CDR3 length equals 17 residues. V dropped 3 bases and J dropped 2 bases, with 19 bases sitting between them.

This clonotype was picked up a small number of times. The chain has TRBV12-3 or TRBV12-4 and TRBJ1-2; possibly TRBD1 for D (5 bases). The CDR3 extends over 15 amino acids. The V end was cut by 6 bases, the J end by 1 base, with 15 bases between. For the CDR3, the DNA is TGTGCCAGCAGCCAAACCGACAGTTTTAACTATGGCTACACCTTC. Its protein is CASSQTDSFNYGYTF.

This clonotype was detected ten times or more. The chain links TRBV29-1 to TRBJ2-7; D assignment may be TRBD1 or TRBD2 (7 bases each). The V end lost 7 bases, the J end lost 3 bases, and 16 bases lay between the germline ends. This CDR3 spans 13 amino acids. Germline CDR1 and CDR2: SQVTM and ANQGSEA. CDR3 DNA: TGCAGCGCCCAGGGGGAGGGAGGCTACGAGCAGTACTTC. It specifies CSAQGEGGYEQYF.

This clonotype has a count of ten or more. This chain links TRBV19 with TRBJ2-3, with no clear D. Germline V lookup: CDR1 LNHDA, CDR2 SQIVND (reference sequence). Between the trimmed V and J ends, which lost 7 bases and 0 bases, there was a span of 11 bases. This CDR3 region has 14 residues. CDR3 sequence: CASTDITSTDTQYF. The CDR3, as DNA: TGTGCCAGTACTGACATTACTAGCACAGATACGCAGTATTTT.

The chain joins TRBV7-8 to TRBJ2-3, with D perhaps TRBD1 or TRBD2 (5 bases each). CDR3 length: 15 residues. Germline loops: CDR1 SGHVS, CDR2 FQNEAQ. V was shortened by 3 bases and J by 1 base, with 11 bases between the two germline ends. CDR3 coding DNA: TGTGCCAGCAGCTTCAGCCAGGGACGCACAGATACGCAGTATTTT. This gives the protein CASSFSQGRTDTQYF.

This clonotype is medium-sized (0.01 to 0.1%). The V and J genes are TRBV14 and TRBJ1-4; D perhaps matches TRBD1 (6 bases). The CDR3 has 15 residues. The V gene's germline CDR1 is SGHDN and CDR2 FVKESK. Trimming removed 5 bases from V and 8 bases from J, with 18 bases in between. The CDR3 sequence: CASSMRDMNREKLFF. DNA for the CDR3: TGTGCCAGCAGCATGCGGGACATGAATCGGGAAAAACTGTTTTTT.

In its sample, this clonotype ranks as medium-sized. The rearrangement uses TRBV12-3 or TRBV12-4 and TRBJ2-3; D could derive from TRBD1 or TRBD2 (6 bases each). The CDR3 totals 15 residues. The ends were cut back, 3 bases at V and 5 bases at J, with 15 bases in the middle. The CDR3 loop is CASSFTGTGGDTQYF. CDR3 sequence (DNA): TGTGCCAGCAGTTTCACAGGGACCGGGGGAGATACGCAGTATTTT.

This clonotype is categorized as medium-sized. This sequence joins TRBV28 and TRBJ1-1; 9 bases align to TRBD1. CDR1 is MDHEN and CDR2 is SYDVKM in the germline V gene. There are 16 residues in the CDR3. V was pared by 6 bases and J by 0 bases, with 8 bases of the junction left unmatched. CDR3 residues: CASSRQGVGMNTEAFF. The CDR3 DNA reads as TGTGCCAGCAGCCGACAGGGGGTAGGGATGAACACTGAAGCTTTCTTT. Complete variable domain (other parts from reference TRBV28 and TRBJ1-1): DVKVTQSSRYLVKRTGEKVFLECVQDMDHENMFWYRQDPGLGLRLIYFSYDVKMKEKGDIPEGYSVSREKKERFSLILESASTNQTSMYLCASSRQGVGMNTEAFFGQGTRLTVV.

In its sample, this clonotype ranks as medium-sized. V is TRBV20-1 and J is TRBJ2-1, with 13 bases fitting TRBD2. CDR1 DFQATT and CDR2 SNEGSKA come from the germline V gene (reference sequence). CDR3 length: 17 residues. Trimming at V came to 6 bases and at J to 0 bases, leaving 8 bases not matched to a gene. The DNA for the CDR3 is TGCAGTGCCGAGACTAGCGGGGGGCTCTACTCCTACAATGAGCAGTTCTTC. Encoded protein: CSAETSGGLYSYNEQFF.

Judged by abundance, this clonotype is large. The chain joins TRBV10-3 to TRBJ1-6; 9 nucleotides line up with TRBD1. CDR1 and CDR2 (germline): ENHRY, SYGVKD. The CDR3 is 17 residues long. V was clipped by 0 bases and J by 9 bases; unmatched bases: 9. Here the CDR3 reads CAISESDRGELSSPLHF. In nucleotides, the CDR3 is TGTGCCATCAGTGAGTCGGACAGGGGAGAACTCAGTTCACCCCTCCACTTT.

This clonotype is classed as medium-sized (0.01 to 0.1%). The CDR3, as DNA: TGTGCCAGCAGCCAATCAAGCGGGGTAGAAAAAAATGAGCAGTTCTTC. Amino acids: CASSQSSGVEKNEQFF. This sequence joins TRBV3-1 and TRBJ2-1; the match to TRBD2 covers 7 bases. The CDR3 consists of 16 residues. Germline values: CDR1 LGHDT, CDR2 YNNKEL (reference sequence). J was trimmed by 7 bases and V by 2 bases; bases with no gene match: 11.

This clonotype showed up many times. The V gene is TRBV5-4, the J gene TRBJ2-7; 8 bases line up with TRBD1. Germline V gene lookup returns CDR1 SGHNT and CDR2 YYREEE (reference sequence). Trimming removed 3 bases from V and 2 bases from J; junction bases left unmatched: 7. The CDR3 totals 15 residues. CDR3 nucleotide sequence: TGTGCCAGCAGCTCGGGACAGGAAGGTGCCTACGAGCAGTACTTC. It encodes CASSSGQEGAYEQYF.

This clonotype was counted between two and nine times. This CDR3 reads CAISEGQGWNQPQHF. CDR3 coding DNA: TGTGCCATCAGTGAGGGACAGGGGTGGAATCAGCCCCAGCATTTT. This chain links TRBV10-3 with TRBJ1-5; 9 bases line up with TRBD1. The CDR3 is 15 residues long. The V gene end was trimmed by 2 bases and the J gene end by 4 bases; junction bases not matched to a gene: 3. Germline-derived CDR1 and CDR2 are ENHRY and SYGVKD.

In its sample, this clonotype ranks as medium-sized. V usage is TRBV3-1 and J usage is TRBJ2-2; TRBD2 matches 7 bases. This CDR3 contains 13 residues. Trimming cost V 4 bases and J 6 bases; bases outside gene matches: 2. The germline CDR1 and CDR2 sequences are LGHDT and YNNKEL (reference sequence). This CDR3 is CASSLTSPGELFF. The CDR3 nucleotides are TGTGCCAGCAGCCTGACTAGCCCCGGGGAGCTGTTTTTT.

The chain combines TRBV10-3 with TRBJ2-7, with TRBD1 matching 10 bases. This CDR3 contains 14 residues. Germline V gene sequence: CDR1 ENHRY, CDR2 SYGVKD. Unmatched junction bases numbered 0, after V lost 4 bases and J lost 0 bases. The CDR3 region is CAISGDRGSYEQYF. The CDR3 DNA follows: TGTGCCATCAGTGGGGACAGGGGCTCCTACGAGCAGTACTTC.